This T cell receptor beta chain is from a study of radiotherapy plus CTLA-4 blockade in lung cancer. About the study: Of the patients, about 18% showed objective responses and about 30% attained disease control. Points from the study as a whole: Peripheral blood showed expansion of tumor-derived TCR clones after radiotherapy and ipilimumab.

From germline, CDR1 is MNHNY and CDR2 SVGAGI (reference sequence). There are 15 residues in the CDR3. Unmatched junction bases numbered 5, after V lost 2 bases and J lost 3 bases. Measured with immunoSEQ multiplex PCR; TCRdb has only the in-frame clones, and not every one. The table lists around 45,000 clones, 55% to 80% of them singletons. It was focal radiation plus CTLA-4 blockade with ipilimumab that patients with chemo-refractory metastatic non-small-cell lung cancer received. Concerning this clone itself: Antigen: not known.

The clonotype was recovered from a human donor with non-small cell lung cancer who had a complete response to radiotherapy plus ipilimumab. The V call is TRBV6-6, the J call TRBJ2-3; 7 bases agree with TRBD2. The sequencing used peripheral blood, collected from a patient treated with radiotherapy plus ipilimumab. The CDR3 here is CASSYGGVQTDTQYF. CDR3 nucleotides: TGTGCCAGCAGTTACGGGGGGGTACAGACAGATACGCAGTATTTT.